This is a list of T cell receptor beta chains from one sample in a study of T cell responses to AZD1222 COVID-19 vaccine. TCRdb keeps only in-frame clones here, not all; method: immunoSEQ multiplex PCR. This sample has 100,000 to 150,000 clones; roughly 84% occur once, and the top ten carry about 28%. The specimen was peripheral blood, collected 28 days after the second AZD1222 dose. These receptor sequences come from an adult who received the AZD1222 COVID-19 vaccine. Both conserved end residues are part of each CDR3. Each record gives: V gene, J gene, CDR3 protein.

TRBV7-9	TRBJ1-1	CASSRTGRGTEAFF
TRBV7-9	TRBJ1-6	CASSPGGGRSPLHF
TRBV5-1	TRBJ2-5	CASSLDTGEETQYF
TRBV5-8	TRBJ1-1	CASSFRGPNTEAFF
TRBV5-1	TRBJ2-3	CASSFGGGAGTDTQYF
TRBV28	TRBJ2-5	CASSTMGLAGEPQYF
TRBV28	TRBJ2-7	CASSSPLGGPTYEQYF
TRBV4-3	TRBJ2-3	CASSRGGLAGWADTQYF
TRBV5-8	TRBJ1-3	CASSRGQLGNTIYF
TRBV20-1	TRBJ2-1	CSASAHEQFF
TRBV11-2	TRBJ2-5	CASSLEVETQYF
TRBV2	TRBJ1-2	CASSTDRDGGYTF
TRBV3-1/TRBV3-2	TRBJ1-2	CASSQEAPTGYGYTF
TRBV12-3/TRBV12-4	TRBJ1-3	CASSLGWDTIYF
TRBV30	TRBJ1-1	CAWSVRKARSRRTEAFF
TRBV30	TRBJ1-2	CAWTGNGNGYTF
TRBV5-1	TRBJ1-4	CASSFAGQGNEKLFF
TRBV4-1	TRBJ1-3	CASSSGGSGNTIYF
TRBV5-6	TRBJ1-1	CASSLDRGLTMNTEAFF
TRBV4-1	TRBJ2-7	CASSRQGANYEQYF
TRBV2	TRBJ2-5	CASSITDRSAQETQYF
TRBV6-4	TRBJ2-3	CASSVASGGSTDTQYF
TRBV2	TRBJ1-4	CASMRFITTEKLFF
TRBV30	TRBJ1-5	CAWSILGGEQPQHF
TRBV6-6	TRBJ1-1	CASSYGGFTEAFF
TRBV15	TRBJ2-1	CATSRDVNEQFF
TRBV27	TRBJ1-2	CASSVDRGGYGYTF